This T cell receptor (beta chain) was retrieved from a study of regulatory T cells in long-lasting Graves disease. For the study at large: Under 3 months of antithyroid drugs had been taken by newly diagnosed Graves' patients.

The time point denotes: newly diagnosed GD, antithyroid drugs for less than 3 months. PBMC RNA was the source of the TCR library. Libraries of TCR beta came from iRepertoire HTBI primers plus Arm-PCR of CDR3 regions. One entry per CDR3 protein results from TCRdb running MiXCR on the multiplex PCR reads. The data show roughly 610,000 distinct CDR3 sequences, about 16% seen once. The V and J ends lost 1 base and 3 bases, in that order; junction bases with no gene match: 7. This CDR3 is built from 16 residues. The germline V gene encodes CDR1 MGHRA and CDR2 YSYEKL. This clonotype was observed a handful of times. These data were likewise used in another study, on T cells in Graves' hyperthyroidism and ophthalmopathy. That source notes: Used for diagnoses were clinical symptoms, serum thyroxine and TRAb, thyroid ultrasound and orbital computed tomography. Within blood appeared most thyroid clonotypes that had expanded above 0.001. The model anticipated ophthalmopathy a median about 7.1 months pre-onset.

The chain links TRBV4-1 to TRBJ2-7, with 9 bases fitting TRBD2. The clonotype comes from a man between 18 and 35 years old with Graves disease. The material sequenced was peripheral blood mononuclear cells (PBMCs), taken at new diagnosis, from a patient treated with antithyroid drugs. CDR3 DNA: TGCGCCAGCAGCCAAGCCCTTTCTAGCGGGATCTACGAGCAGTACTTC. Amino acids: CASSQALSSGIYEQYF.